Below are 12 T cell receptor beta chains sequenced from a single sample in a study of T cells expressing NK-cell markers (TCRdb year 2020). Library preparation employed 5' RACE. The data were produced on an Illumina HiSeq 2000. TCRdb reprocessed the reads into one record per CDR3 protein sequence, lacking DNA. This sample's listing comprises some 450,000 distinct CDR3 sequences. Of the sample, roughly 8% falls within the top ten clones. The specimen sequenced was blood T cells: a sorted CD56 or NKG2C T cell subset, CD4+ or CD8+ T cells, or bulk PBMC T cells (not recorded which). The receptors were gathered from a woman between 18 and 70 years old in good health.

The chain links TRBV4-3 to TRBJ1-5; TCRdb's D call of TRBD1 is untestable without DNA. Germline CDR1 reads LGHNA; CDR2 reads YSLEER. CDR3 length: 16 amino acids. CDR3 amino acids: CASSQDRFQGDQPQHF.

This chain links TRBV5-1 with TRBJ2-3; TCRdb's D call of TRBD2 is untestable without DNA. This CDR3 region has 16 residues. Germline loops: CDR1 SGHRS, CDR2 YFSETQ. CDR3 protein: CASSLSPSGRLATQYF.

The genes are TRBV20-1 and TRBJ2-1; with no DNA, the TCRdb D assignment of TRBD1 cannot be verified. This CDR3 has 14 residues. The germline V gene encodes CDR1 DFQATT and CDR2 SNEGSKA (reference sequence). The CDR3 loop is CSAPQDRDYNEQFF.

The chain is built from TRBV2 and TRBJ2-2; TCRdb returns TRBD1, unconfirmable since there is no DNA. The CDR3 extends over 16 amino acids. Germline loops: CDR1 SNHLY, CDR2 FYNNEI. CDR3 sequence: CASTDATGGRTGELFF.

The chain employs TRBV4-3 and TRBJ2-5; the D call of TRBD1 rests on TCRdb alone, since no DNA is present to check it. CDR1 and CDR2 (germline): LGHNA, YSLEER. The CDR3 runs 17 residues. This CDR3 reads CASSQEGVGTLQETQYF.

The genes are TRBV3-1 and TRBJ2-1. The length of the CDR3 is 13 residues. Germline V gene lookup returns CDR1 LGHDT and CDR2 YNNKEL (reference sequence). The CDR3 is CASSQVEYNEQFF.

The rearrangement uses TRBV20-1 and TRBJ1-1. Germline V gene lookup returns CDR1 DFQATT and CDR2 SNEGSKA (reference sequence). The CDR3 is 13 residues long. The CDR3 is CSATNGGDTEAFF.

The rearrangement uses TRBV5-4 and TRBJ1-1; TCRdb returns TRBD1, unconfirmable since there is no DNA. CDR1 and CDR2 from the germline V gene are SGHNT and YYREEE (reference sequence). CDR3 length: 15 residues. CDR3 region: CASSWRDRLNTEAFF.

The chain is built from TRBV5-1 and TRBJ2-1; TCRdb gives TRBD2 as the D gene, but with no DNA this cannot be confirmed. Per the germline V gene, CDR1 is SGHRS and CDR2 is YFSETQ. The CDR3 covers 15 residues. This CDR3 is CASSLGLAGVNEQFF.

V is TRBV27 and J is TRBJ1-1; TCRdb indicates TRBD1, and absent DNA this call remains unverified. Germline lookup yields CDR1 MNHEY and CDR2 SMNVEV (reference sequence). The CDR3 spans 16 residues. CDR3 loop: CASSLFPTGGASEAFF.

The V gene is TRBV20-1, the J gene TRBJ2-1; TCRdb designates TRBD2, a call that cannot be tested without DNA. Germline V CDR1 and CDR2: DFQATT, SNEGSKA (reference sequence). The CDR3 is made up of 15 amino acids. CDR3 amino acids: CSARGGGSSYNEQFF.

This chain joins TRBV7-2 and TRBJ2-5; without DNA, the TCRdb call of TRBD1 cannot be checked. The CDR3 has 13 amino acids. Germline V gene sequence: CDR1 SGHTA, CDR2 FQGNSA. CDR3 amino acids: CASSLYGRETQYF.